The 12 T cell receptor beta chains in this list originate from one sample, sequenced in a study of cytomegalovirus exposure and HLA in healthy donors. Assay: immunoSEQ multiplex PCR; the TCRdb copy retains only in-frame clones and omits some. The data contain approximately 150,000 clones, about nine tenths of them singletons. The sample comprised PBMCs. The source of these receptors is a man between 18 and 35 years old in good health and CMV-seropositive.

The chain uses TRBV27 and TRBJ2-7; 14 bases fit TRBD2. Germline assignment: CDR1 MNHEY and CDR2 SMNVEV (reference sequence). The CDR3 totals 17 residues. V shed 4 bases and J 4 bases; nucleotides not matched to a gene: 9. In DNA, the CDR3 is TGTGCCAGCAGTTCCATCGGGACTAGCGGGGGAGTTTACGAGCAGTACTTC. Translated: CASSSIGTSGGVYEQYF.

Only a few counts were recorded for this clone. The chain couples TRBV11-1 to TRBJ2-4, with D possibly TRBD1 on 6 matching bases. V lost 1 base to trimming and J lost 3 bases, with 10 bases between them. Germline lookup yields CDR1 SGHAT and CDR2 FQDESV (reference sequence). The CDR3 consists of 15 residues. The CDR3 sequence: CASSLEGRGKNIQYF. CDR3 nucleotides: TGTGCCAGCAGCTTAGAGGGCAGGGGCAAAAACATTCAGTACTTC.

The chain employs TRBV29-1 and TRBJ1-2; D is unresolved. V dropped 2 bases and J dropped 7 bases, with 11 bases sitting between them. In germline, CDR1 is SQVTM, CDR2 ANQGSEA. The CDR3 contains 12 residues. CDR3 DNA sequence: TGCAGCGTTGAAACGGGGAGTAGTGGCTACACCTTC. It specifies CSVETGSSGYTF. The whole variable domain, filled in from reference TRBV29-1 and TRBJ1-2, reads SAVISQKPSRDICQRGTSLTIQCQVDSQVTMMFWYRQQPGQSLTLIATANQGSEATYESGFVIDKFPISRPNLTFSTLTVSNMSPEDSSIYLCSVETGSSGYTFGSGTRLTVV.

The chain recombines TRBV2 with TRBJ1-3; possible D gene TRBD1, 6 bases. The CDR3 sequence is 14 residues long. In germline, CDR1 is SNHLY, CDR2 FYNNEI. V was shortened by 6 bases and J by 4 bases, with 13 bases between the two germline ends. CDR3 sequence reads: CASRARDIGNTIYF. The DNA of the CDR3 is TGTGCCAGCAGGGCTCGGGACATCGGAAACACCATATATTTT.

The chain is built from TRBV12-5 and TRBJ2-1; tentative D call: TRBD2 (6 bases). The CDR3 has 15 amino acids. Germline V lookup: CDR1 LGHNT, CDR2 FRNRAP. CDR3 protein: CVSRWGDSVGNEQFF. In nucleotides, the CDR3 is TGTGTTTCCCGGTGGGGGGACTCGGTGGGGAATGAGCAGTTCTTC.

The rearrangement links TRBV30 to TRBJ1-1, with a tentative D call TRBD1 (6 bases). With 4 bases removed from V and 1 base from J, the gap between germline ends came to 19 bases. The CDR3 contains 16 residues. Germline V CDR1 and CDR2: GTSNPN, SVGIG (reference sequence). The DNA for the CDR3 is TGTGCCTGGACCCGTCATACAGGGCTAACGAACACTGAAGCTTTCTTT. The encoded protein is CAWTRHTGLTNTEAFF.

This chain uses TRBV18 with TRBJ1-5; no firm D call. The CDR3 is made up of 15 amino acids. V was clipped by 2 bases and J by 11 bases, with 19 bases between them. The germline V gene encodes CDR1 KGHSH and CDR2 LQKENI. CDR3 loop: CASSPEMGASGTQHF. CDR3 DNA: TGTGCCAGCTCACCAGAGATGGGAGCGTCGGGGACCCAGCATTTT.

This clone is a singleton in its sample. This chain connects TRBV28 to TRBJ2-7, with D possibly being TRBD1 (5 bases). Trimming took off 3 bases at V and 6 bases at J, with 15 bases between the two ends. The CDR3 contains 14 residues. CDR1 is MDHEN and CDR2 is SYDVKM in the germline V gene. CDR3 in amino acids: CASSFARVHSEQYF. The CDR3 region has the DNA TGTGCCAGCAGTTTTGCCAGGGTCCATTCCGAGCAGTACTTC.

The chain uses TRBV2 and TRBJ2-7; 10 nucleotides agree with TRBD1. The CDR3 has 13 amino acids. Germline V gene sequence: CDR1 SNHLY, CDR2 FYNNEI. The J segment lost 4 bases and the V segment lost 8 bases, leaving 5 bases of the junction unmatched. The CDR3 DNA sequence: TGTGCCAGCTCGGGACAGGGGATTTACGAGCAGTACTTC. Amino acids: CASSGQGIYEQYF.

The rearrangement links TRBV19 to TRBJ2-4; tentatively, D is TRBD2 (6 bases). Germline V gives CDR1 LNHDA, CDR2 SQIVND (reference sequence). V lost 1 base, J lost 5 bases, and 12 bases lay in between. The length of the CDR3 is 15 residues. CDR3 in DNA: TGTGCCAGTAGTATAGTTGATCGGAGGGAAAACATTCAGTACTTC. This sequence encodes CASSIVDRRENIQYF.

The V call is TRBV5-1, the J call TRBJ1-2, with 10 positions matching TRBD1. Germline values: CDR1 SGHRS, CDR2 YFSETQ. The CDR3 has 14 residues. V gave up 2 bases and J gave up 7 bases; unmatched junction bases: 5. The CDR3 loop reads CASSFGGTGAGYTF. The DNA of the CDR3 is TGCGCCAGCAGCTTCGGAGGGACAGGGGCTGGCTACACCTTC.

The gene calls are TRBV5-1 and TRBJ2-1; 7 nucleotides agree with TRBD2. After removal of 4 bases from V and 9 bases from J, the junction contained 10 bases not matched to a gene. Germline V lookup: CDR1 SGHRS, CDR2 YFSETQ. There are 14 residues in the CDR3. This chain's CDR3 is CASSPPGRSGEQFF. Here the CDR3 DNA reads TGCGCCAGCAGCCCACCCGGGAGGTCCGGTGAGCAGTTCTTC. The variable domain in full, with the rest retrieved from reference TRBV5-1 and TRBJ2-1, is KAGVTQTPRYLIKTRGQQVTLSCSPISGHRSVSWYQQTPGQGLQFLFEYFSETQRNKGNFPGRFSGRQFSNSRSEMNVSTLELGDSALYLCASSPPGRSGEQFFGPGTRLTVL.